This TCR beta chain is from a study of low-dose radiotherapy and immunotherapy resistance in tumors. Documented time point: after trial treatment. Treatment specified: LDRT plus nivolumab, ipilimumab, low-dose cyclophosphamide and aspirin (RACIN trial). Both TCRalpha and TCRbeta chains were reverse transcribed with V-gene-specific primers. Amplification of TCRs used a constant-region primer and V-primer adapter for approximately 18 PCR cycles. TCRdb re-called the reads with MiXCR, one entry per CDR3 protein. The sample has tens of thousands of distinct CDR3 sequences, roughly 19% seen once; the top ten hold about 13%. Trimming left V 0 bases short and J 0 bases short, with 4 bases between. CDR1 is LGHDT and CDR2 is YNNKEL in the germline V gene (reference sequence). The CDR3 length is 14 residues. There are many counts of this clonotype.

The origin of this receptor is a female donor with ovarian cancer. The genes are TRBV3-1 and TRBJ2-3, with no clear D. The sample was PBMCs, taken after low-dose radiotherapy plus immunotherapy. The CDR3 protein is CASSQDLSTDTQYF. The CDR3 DNA reads TGTGCCAGCAGCCAAGATCTGAGCACAGATACGCAGTATTTT.